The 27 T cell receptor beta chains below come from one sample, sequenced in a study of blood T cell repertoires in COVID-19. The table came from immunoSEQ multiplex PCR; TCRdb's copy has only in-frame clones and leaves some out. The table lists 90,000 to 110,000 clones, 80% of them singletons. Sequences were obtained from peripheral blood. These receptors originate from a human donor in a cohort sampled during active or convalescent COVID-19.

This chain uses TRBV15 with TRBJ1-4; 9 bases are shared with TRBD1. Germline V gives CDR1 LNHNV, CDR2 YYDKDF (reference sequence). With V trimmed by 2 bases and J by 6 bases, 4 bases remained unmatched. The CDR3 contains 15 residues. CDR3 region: CATSRPGQGYEKLFF. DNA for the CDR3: TGTGCCACCAGCAGACCGGGACAGGGTTATGAAAAACTGTTTTTT.

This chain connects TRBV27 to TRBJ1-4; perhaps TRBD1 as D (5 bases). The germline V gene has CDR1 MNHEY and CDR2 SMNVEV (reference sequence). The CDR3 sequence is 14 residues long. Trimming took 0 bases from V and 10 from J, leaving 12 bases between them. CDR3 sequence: CASSLSGGSGKLFF. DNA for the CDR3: TGTGCCAGCAGTTTATCCGGGGGATCAGGAAAACTGTTTTTT.

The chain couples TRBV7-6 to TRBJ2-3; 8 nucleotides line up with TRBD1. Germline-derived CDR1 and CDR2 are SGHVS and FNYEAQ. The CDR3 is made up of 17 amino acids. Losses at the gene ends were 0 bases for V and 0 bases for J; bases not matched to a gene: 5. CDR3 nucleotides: TGTGCCAGCAGCTTAGCAGATACAGGGGGTAGCACAGATACGCAGTATTTT. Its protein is CASSLADTGGSTDTQYF.

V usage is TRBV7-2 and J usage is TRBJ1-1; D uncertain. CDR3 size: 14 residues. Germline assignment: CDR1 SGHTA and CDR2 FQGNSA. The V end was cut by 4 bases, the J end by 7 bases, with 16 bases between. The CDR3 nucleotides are TGTGCCAGCAGCTCAGAGAGGAGAAGACTTGAAGCTTTCTTT. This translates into CASSSERRRLEAFF.

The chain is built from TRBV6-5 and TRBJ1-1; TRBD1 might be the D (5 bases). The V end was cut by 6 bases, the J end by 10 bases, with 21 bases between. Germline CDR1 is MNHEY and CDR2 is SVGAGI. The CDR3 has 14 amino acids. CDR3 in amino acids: CASRSPGGRFSAFF. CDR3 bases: TGTGCCAGCAGGTCCCCCGGGGGGAGATTTTCAGCTTTCTTT.

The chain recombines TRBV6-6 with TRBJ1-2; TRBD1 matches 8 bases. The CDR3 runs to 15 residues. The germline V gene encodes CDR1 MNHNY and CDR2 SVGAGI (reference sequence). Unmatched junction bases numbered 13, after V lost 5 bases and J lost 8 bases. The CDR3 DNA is TGTGCCAGCAGTACTCCCGGACAGGGATCGGGCGGCTACACCTTC. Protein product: CASSTPGQGSGGYTF.

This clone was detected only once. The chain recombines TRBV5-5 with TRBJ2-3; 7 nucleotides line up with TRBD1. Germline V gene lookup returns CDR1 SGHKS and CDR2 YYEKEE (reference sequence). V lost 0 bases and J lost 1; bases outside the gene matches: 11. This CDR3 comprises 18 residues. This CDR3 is CASSLASTGAGGTDTQYF. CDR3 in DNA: TGTGCCAGCAGCTTGGCCTCAACAGGGGCTGGGGGCACAGATACGCAGTATTTT.

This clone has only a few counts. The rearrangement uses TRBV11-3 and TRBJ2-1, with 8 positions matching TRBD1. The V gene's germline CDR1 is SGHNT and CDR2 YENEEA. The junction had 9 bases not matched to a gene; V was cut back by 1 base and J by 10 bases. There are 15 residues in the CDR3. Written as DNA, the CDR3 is TGTGCCAGCAGCTTAGGGTCGGACAGGGCGGGCGAGCAGTTCTTC. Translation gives CASSLGSDRAGEQFF. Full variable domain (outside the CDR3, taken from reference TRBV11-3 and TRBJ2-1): EAGVVQSPRYKIIEKKQPVAFWCNPISGHNTLYWYLQNLGQGPELLIRYENEEAVDDSQLPKDRFSAERLKGVDSTLKIQPAELGDSAVYLCASSLGSDRAGEQFFGPGTRLTVL.

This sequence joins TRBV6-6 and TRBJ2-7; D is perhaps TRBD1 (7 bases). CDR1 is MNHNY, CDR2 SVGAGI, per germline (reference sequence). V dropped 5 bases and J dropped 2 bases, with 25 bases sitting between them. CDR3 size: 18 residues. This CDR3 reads CASSPGGTVGMWAYEQYF. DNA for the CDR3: TGTGCCAGCAGTCCCGGCGGGACAGTAGGGATGTGGGCCTACGAGCAGTACTTC.

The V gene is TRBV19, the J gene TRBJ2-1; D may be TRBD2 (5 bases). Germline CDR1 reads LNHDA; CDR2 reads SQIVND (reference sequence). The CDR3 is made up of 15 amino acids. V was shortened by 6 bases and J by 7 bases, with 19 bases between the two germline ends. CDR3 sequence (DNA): TGTGCCAGTAGCCGTTTTAAAGCTAGCAGAAATGAGCAGTTCTTC. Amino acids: CASSRFKASRNEQFF.

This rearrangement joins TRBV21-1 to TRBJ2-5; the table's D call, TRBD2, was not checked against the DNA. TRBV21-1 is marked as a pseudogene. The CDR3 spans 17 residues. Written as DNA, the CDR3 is TGTGCCAGCAGCAAAAGGGGTCTAGCGGGGGTCCAAGAGACCCAGTACTTC. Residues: CASSKRGLAGVQETQYF.

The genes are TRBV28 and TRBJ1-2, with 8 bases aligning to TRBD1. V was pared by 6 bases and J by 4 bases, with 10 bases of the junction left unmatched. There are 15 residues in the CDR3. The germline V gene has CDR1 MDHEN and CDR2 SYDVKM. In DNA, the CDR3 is TGTGCCAGCAGCCCAGGACAGGGACAAACCTATGGCTACACCTTC. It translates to CASSPGQGQTYGYTF.

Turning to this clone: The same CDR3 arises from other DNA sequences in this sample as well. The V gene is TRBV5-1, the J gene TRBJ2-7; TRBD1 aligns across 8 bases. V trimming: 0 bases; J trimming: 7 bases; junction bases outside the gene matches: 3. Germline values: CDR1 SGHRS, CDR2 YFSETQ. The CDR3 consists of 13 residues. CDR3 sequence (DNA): TGCGCCAGCAGCTTGGCAGGGGGCAGGGAGCAGTACTTC. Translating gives CASSLAGGREQYF.

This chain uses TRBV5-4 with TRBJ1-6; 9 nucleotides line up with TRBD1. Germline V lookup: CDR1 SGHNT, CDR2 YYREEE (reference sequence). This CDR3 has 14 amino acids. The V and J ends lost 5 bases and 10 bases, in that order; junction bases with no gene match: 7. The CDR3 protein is CASSSQGAGSPLHF. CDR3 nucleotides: TGTGCCAGCAGTTCACAGGGGGCAGGGTCACCCCTCCACTTT.

The CDR3 sequence is CASSQNPESAGYTF. The CDR3 nucleotides are TGTGCCAGCAGTCAAAATCCGGAGTCGGCTGGCTACACCTTC. The chain couples TRBV6-5 to TRBJ1-2; D is unclear. CDR3 size: 14 residues. V lost 5 bases and J lost 7, with 17 bases in between. Germline V lookup: CDR1 MNHEY, CDR2 SVGAGI.

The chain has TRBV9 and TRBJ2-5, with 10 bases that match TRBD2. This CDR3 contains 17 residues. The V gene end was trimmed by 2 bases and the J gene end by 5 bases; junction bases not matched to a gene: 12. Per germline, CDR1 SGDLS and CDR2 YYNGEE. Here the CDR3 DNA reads TGTGCCAGCAGCGTGGCACCCTTAGCGGGGGGCCAGGAGACCCAGTACTTC. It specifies CASSVAPLAGGQETQYF.

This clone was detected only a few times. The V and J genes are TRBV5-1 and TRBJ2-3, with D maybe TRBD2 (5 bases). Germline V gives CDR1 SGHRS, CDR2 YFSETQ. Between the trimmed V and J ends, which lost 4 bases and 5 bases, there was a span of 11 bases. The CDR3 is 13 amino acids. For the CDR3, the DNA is TGCGCCAGCAGCAGAGAGGCGGGAGATACGCAGTATTTT. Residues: CASSREAGDTQYF. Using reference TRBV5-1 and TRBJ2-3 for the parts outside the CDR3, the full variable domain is KAGVTQTPRYLIKTRGQQVTLSCSPISGHRSVSWYQQTPGQGLQFLFEYFSETQRNKGNFPGRFSGRQFSNSRSEMNVSTLELGDSALYLCASSREAGDTQYFGPGTRLTVL.

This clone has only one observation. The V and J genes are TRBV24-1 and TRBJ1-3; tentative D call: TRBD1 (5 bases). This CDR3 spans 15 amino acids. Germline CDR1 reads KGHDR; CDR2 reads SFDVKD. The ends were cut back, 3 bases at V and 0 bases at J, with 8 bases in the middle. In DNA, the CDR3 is TGTGCCACCAGTGATGCGGGGACCTCTGGAAACACCATATATTTT. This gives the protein CATSDAGTSGNTIYF.

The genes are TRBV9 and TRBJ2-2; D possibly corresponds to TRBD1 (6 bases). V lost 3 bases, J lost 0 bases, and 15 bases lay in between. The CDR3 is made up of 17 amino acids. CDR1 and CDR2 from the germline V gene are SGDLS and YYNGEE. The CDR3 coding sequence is TGTGCCAGCAGCGAGGGGAAGGACAGACCGAACACCGGGGAGCTGTTTTTT. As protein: CASSEGKDRPNTGELFF.

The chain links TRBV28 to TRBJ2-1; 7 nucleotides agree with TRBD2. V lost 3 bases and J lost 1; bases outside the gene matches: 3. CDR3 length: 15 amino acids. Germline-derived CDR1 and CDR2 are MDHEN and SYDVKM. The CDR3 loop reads CASSFKGGSYNEQFF. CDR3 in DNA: TGTGCCAGCAGTTTTAAGGGAGGGTCCTACAATGAGCAGTTCTTC.

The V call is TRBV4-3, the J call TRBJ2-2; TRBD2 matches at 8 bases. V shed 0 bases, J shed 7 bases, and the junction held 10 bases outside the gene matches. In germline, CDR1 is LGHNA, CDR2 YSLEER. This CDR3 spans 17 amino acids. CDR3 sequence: CASSQEPAGGGIGELFF. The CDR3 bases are TGCGCCAGCAGCCAAGAACCGGCGGGGGGCGGGATCGGGGAGCTGTTTTTT.

CDR3 region: CASSFTGTGNEKLFF. DNA for the CDR3: TGTGCCAGCAGTTTTACCGGGACAGGGAATGAAAAACTGTTTTTT. V gene TRBV28 combines with J gene TRBJ1-4; TRBD1 matches 9 bases. The CDR3 consists of 15 residues. CDR1 MDHEN and CDR2 SYDVKM come from the germline V gene. V gave up 3 bases and J gave up 5 bases; unmatched junction bases: 4.

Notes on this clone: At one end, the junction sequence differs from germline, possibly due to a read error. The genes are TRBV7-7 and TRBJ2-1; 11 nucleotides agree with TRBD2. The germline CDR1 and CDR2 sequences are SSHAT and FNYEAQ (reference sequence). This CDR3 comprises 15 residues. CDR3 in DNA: TGTGCTAGCAGCTTACTAGCGGGAGTCAACAATGAGCAGTTCTTC. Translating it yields CASSLLAGVNNEQFF.

CDR3 region: CASSEGTGYNEQFF. The CDR3 coding sequence is TGTGCCAGCAGCGAAGGGACAGGGTACAATGAGCAGTTCTTC. The V and J genes are TRBV7-2 and TRBJ2-1; 9 bases fit TRBD1. Trimming took 5 bases from V and 4 from J; bases not matched to a gene: 3. This CDR3 region has 14 residues. Germline lookup yields CDR1 SGHTA and CDR2 FQGNSA.

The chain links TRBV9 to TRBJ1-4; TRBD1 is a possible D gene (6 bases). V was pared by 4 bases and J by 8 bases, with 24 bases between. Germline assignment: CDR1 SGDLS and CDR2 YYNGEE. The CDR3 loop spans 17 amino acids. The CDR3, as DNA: TGTGCCAGCAGCCCACGCCCCGGTCAGGGGCGTCAAGAAAAACTGTTTTTT. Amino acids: CASSPRPGQGRQEKLFF.

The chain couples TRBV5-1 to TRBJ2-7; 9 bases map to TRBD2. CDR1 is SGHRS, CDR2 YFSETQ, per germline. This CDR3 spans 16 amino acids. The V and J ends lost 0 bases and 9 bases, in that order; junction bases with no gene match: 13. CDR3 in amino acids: CASSLEGSGGVASQYF. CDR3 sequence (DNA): TGCGCCAGCAGCTTGGAGGGTAGCGGGGGAGTTGCGTCGCAGTACTTC.

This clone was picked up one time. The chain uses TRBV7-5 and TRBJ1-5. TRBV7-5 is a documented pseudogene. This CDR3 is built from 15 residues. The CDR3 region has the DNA TGTGCCATGAAACTTCAGAACGACTACCCTCAGCCCCAGCATTTT. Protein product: CAMKLQNDYPQPQHF.